These 5 T cell receptor beta chains came from one sample sequenced in a study of T-cell memory formation after mild COVID-19. TCRdb analysed the 5' RACE reads with MiXCR anew, one entry per CDR3 protein. The table has just under 550,000 distinct CDR3 sequences, around 20% seen once. Sequencing was carried out using PBMCs or a T cell subset sorted from them (not recorded which). The origin of the receptors is an adult woman who had mild COVID-19 (a few samples of this study predate the infection). Cell type and time point are not known.

The chain carries TRBV29-1 and TRBJ1-2; D perhaps matches TRBD1 (6 bases). The CDR3 totals 13 residues. The V and J ends lost 5 bases and 7 bases respectively, with 17 bases between them. CDR1 is SQVTM and CDR2 is ANQGSEA in the germline V gene. This CDR3 reads CSVPAGEASGYTF. Here the CDR3 DNA reads TGCAGCGTTCCGGCAGGGGAAGCCAGTGGCTACACCTTC.

This clonotype was recorded at least ten times. The V gene is TRBV5-1, the J gene TRBJ2-3, with 9 positions matching TRBD2. Germline assignment: CDR1 SGHRS and CDR2 YFSETQ. J was trimmed by 6 bases and V by 4 bases; bases with no gene match: 6. CDR3 length: 14 amino acids. The CDR3 is CASSGSGGIDTQYF. CDR3 in DNA: TGCGCCAGCAGCGGTAGCGGGGGCATTGATACGCAGTATTTT. Filled out from reference TRBV5-1 and TRBJ2-3, the complete variable domain reads KAGVTQTPRYLIKTRGQQVTLSCSPISGHRSVSWYQQTPGQGLQFLFEYFSETQRNKGNFPGRFSGRQFSNSRSEMNVSTLELGDSALYLCASSGSGGIDTQYFGPGTRLTVL.

This clonotype was counted only a few times. CDR3 region: CASSDPPPGPGANRDTQYF. Written as DNA, the CDR3 is TGTGCCAGCAGTGACCCACCTCCGGGTCCAGGGGCTAACAGAGATACGCAGTATTTT. The chain combines TRBV2 with TRBJ2-3; weak D call: TRBD1 (6 bases). From germline, CDR1 is SNHLY and CDR2 FYNNEI. Trimming cost V 3 bases and J 5 bases, with 27 bases left between them. The CDR3 consists of 19 residues.

This chain connects TRBV7-9 to TRBJ1-2; 8 nucleotides match TRBD1. The trim removed 4 bases at V and 5 bases at J, leaving 15 bases unmatched. The CDR3 runs to 17 residues. Per the germline V gene, CDR1 is SEHNR and CDR2 is FQNEAQ (reference sequence). The CDR3 DNA reads as TGTGCCAGCAGCTCCCATCGGGTGACAGGGGAAGATTATGGCTACACCTTC. Translated: CASSSHRVTGEDYGYTF.

This clonotype occurred a few times. This rearrangement joins TRBV7-9 to TRBJ1-1, with D possibly TRBD1 on 5 matching bases. This CDR3 contains 13 residues. The V gene's germline CDR1 is SEHNR and CDR2 FQNEAQ (reference sequence). Trimming removed 3 bases at V and 8 bases at J, with 13 bases between. CDR3 coding DNA: TGTGCCAGCAGCTTGGACTCGGGACGAGAAGCTTTCTTT. Its protein product is CASSLDSGREAFF.